This TCR beta chain was found in a study of blood T cell repertoires in COVID-19. Study-level information: Both acute and convalescent COVID-19 samples were obtained from the United States, Italy and Spain.

The V gene end was trimmed by 1 base and the J gene end by 7 bases; junction bases not matched to a gene: 12. This CDR3 is 17 amino acids long. Germline V gene data show CDR1 as SGHRS and CDR2 as YFSETQ. Original methodology: Reference gene primer amplification gave nucleated cell count estimates. Sequencing used immunoSEQ multiplex PCR; TCRdb keeps in-frame clones, though not all of them. V, J and clone size were drawn from that table, and D and trimming were deduced from the DNA. The data show 210,000 or so clones, about nine tenths seen once. This TCR was sampled from a man aged 45-65 years with acute or convalescent COVID-19. Sequenced material: peripheral blood. This sequence joins TRBV5-1 and TRBJ1-4, with 8 bases aligning to TRBD1. DNA of the CDR3: TGCGCCAGCAGCTTGTCAGGGGGCGCGGGCCGGAGTGAAAAACTGTTTTTT. Encoded protein: CASSLSGGAGRSEKLFF.